This TCR beta chain derives from a study of blood T cell repertoires in COVID-19. Clones were read by immunoSEQ multiplex PCR, and TCRdb kept only the in-frame ones, dropping some. The table includes 150,000 to 180,000 clones, approximately 83% detected once. Sequenced: peripheral blood. The clonotype originates from a woman aged 60 to 75 with COVID-19, enrolled during active disease.

Here the CDR3 reads CASSYFGPGAEAFF. The DNA of the CDR3 is TGTGCCAGCAGTTATTTCGGACCCGGGGCTGAAGCTTTCTTT. J is TRBJ1-1 and V is TRBV6-5, with D uncertain. This CDR3 comprises 14 residues. V was clipped by 3 bases and J by 6 bases, with 14 bases between them. Germline values: CDR1 MNHEY, CDR2 SVGAGI.